This T cell receptor (beta chain) appears in the sequencing data of a study of blood T cell repertoires in COVID-19. The wider study: Italy, Spain and the United States were the sources of the convalescent and acute COVID-19 samples. Sample material is recorded as cDNA or gDNA derived from T cells, B-cell-depleted T cells, or PBMCs.

Per the study methods: Reference gene primers were amplified, and this amplification served to estimate nucleated cell counts. Sequencing was performed with immunoSEQ multiplex PCR; in TCRdb, only in-frame clones are kept and a portion is missing. For V, J and clone size, that table is used; D and trimming come from the DNA. Of approximately 110,000 clones listed, 70% to 90% are singletons. This clone was counted only a few times. Germline V gives CDR1 LGHNT, CDR2 FRNRAP. V dropped 5 bases and J dropped 1; count of bases not matched to a gene: 14. There are 18 residues in the CDR3. Specimen: peripheral blood. The chain carries TRBV12-5 and TRBJ2-7; 10 positions agree with TRBD1. The TCR originated in a human donor in a cohort sampled during active COVID-19. The CDR3 nucleotides are TGTGCTAGTGGTCAAAGTCGAACCGGGACAGGGGAATCCTACGAGCAGTACTTC. Its protein is CASGQSRTGTGESYEQYF.